The clone carrying this T cell receptor beta chain has just a few counts. This sample was taken from a study of neurological immune-mediated disorders. V was shortened by 0 bases and J by 6 bases, with 9 bases between the two germline ends. Looked up from germline, CDR1 is MNHNY and CDR2 is SVGAGI (reference sequence). The length of the CDR3 is 14 residues. TCRdb re-called the 5' RACE reads through MiXCR, storing one row per CDR3 protein. Counted here are about 88,000 distinct CDR3 sequences, around 3.3% occurring once; the ten biggest clones make up 6%. The chain has TRBV6-6 and TRBJ2-1, with D perhaps TRBD1 (6 bases). Material for sequencing was PBMCs. The sequence was obtained from a woman younger than 35 with multiple sclerosis. As DNA, the CDR3 is TGTGCCAGCAGTTACTCGTCAGGGGTCAATGAGCAGTTCTTC. Translating gives CASSYSSGVNEQFF.